The T cell receptor (beta chain) under discussion was sequenced for a study of T cell repertoires in cytomegalovirus infection. Across the whole study: Public TCR beta signatures were indicative of both CMV infection and a matching HLA type. General observations from the study: Cumulative frequency of public TCR beta families picked out carriers of CMV plus the relevant HLA. Within the response measured ex vivo, HLA-C-restricted CMV-specific TCR beta clonotypes were dominant.

This CDR3 contains 15 residues. CDR1 and CDR2 from the germline V gene are MDHEN and SYDVKM. Trimming cost V 8 bases and J 3 bases, with 20 bases left between them. TCRdb redid the calling of the reads with MiXCR, one entry per CDR3 protein. The top ten hold roughly 10% of the sample, which has over 450,000 distinct CDR3 sequences, approximately 10% seen once. About this clonotype itself: Its antigen is as yet unknown.

The rearrangement uses TRBV28 and TRBJ2-7; no clear D gene. The receptor's source is a human donor in good health (CMV status not recorded). Some clones in this sample may be carry-over from other donors' samples. Sequenced: PBMCs. The CDR3 nucleotides read TGTGCCAGCGGCTTGTGGGCTTCATCCATCTACGAGCAGTACTTC. It is translated as CASGLWASSIYEQYF. Together with reference TRBV28 and TRBJ2-7, the CDR3 gives the full variable domain: DVKVTQSSRYLVKRTGEKVFLECVQDMDHENMFWYRQDPGLGLRLIYFSYDVKMKEKGDIPEGYSVSREKKERFSLILESASTNQTSMYLCASGLWASSIYEQYFGPGTRLTVT.